The rows below give T cell receptor beta chains drawn from one sample of a study of patients and donors after allogeneic stem cell transplantation. Using its own MiXCR run on the RT-PCR reads, TCRdb lists one record per CDR3 protein. Of some 960,000 distinct CDR3 sequences listed, approximately 18% were seen once; the top ten hold about 6%. Sequenced material: blood, either unsorted or a sorted T cell fraction (not recorded which). These receptor sequences come from a human donor who was either an allogeneic HSCT recipient or a stem cell or donor lymphocyte infusion donor (not recorded which). It is not recorded whose cells these are; they may come from a transplant donor. Both conserved end residues are part of each CDR3. D genes are given only for firm matches. Size is omitted from some rows. Given values are once, few, many or a class for expanded clones.

d_call: TRBD1; clone_size: .; v_call: TRBV5-1; j_call: TRBJ2-7; cdr3_nt: TGCGCCAGCAGCTCGGGACAGGGGGCCTCCTACGAGCAGTACTTC; cdr3_aa: CASSSGQGASYEQYF
d_call: TRBD2; clone_size: few; v_call: TRBV7-2; j_call: TRBJ2-7; cdr3_nt: TGTGCCAGCAGCTTAGGGGCGGGGGGTTACCCCTACGAGCAGTACTTC; cdr3_aa: CASSLGAGGYPYEQYF
d_call: .; clone_size: .; v_call: TRBV29-1; j_call: TRBJ1-2; cdr3_nt: TGCAGCGCGGACAGTCGAGGCGACTACACCTTC; cdr3_aa: CSADSRGDYTF
d_call: .; clone_size: once; v_call: TRBV7-9; j_call: TRBJ2-5; cdr3_nt: TGTGCCAGCACTTCTAGGGCTGATCAGGGTGAGACCCAGTACTTC; cdr3_aa: CASTSRADQGETQYF
d_call: TRBD1; clone_size: .; v_call: TRBV15; j_call: TRBJ1-4; cdr3_nt: TGTGCCACCAGCAGACCTAGACAGGGGCACGGTGAAAAACTGTTTTTT; cdr3_aa: CATSRPRQGHGEKLFF
d_call: .; clone_size: few; v_call: TRBV20-1; j_call: TRBJ2-5; cdr3_nt: TGCAGTGCTAGAAAGGGGGACGAGACCCAGTACTTC; cdr3_aa: CSARKGDETQYF
d_call: TRBD2; clone_size: .; v_call: TRBV15; j_call: TRBJ2-3; cdr3_nt: TGTGCCACCAGCAGAGATCTAGCGGGATCAGCACATACGCAGTATTTT; cdr3_aa: CATSRDLAGSAHTQYF
d_call: TRBD2; clone_size: .; v_call: TRBV4-2; j_call: TRBJ2-7; cdr3_nt: TGTGCCAGCAGCCCCTCGGGACTAGCGGGAGACGAGCAGTACTTC; cdr3_aa: CASSPSGLAGDEQYF
d_call: .; clone_size: once; v_call: TRBV4-1; j_call: TRBJ1-1; cdr3_nt: TGCGCCAGCAGCCAAGGGCCCTTGTCCACTGAAGCTTTCTTT; cdr3_aa: CASSQGPLSTEAFF
d_call: TRBD2; clone_size: many; v_call: TRBV10-3; j_call: TRBJ2-1; cdr3_nt: TGTGCCATCAGTGAACTAGCGAATACCTACAATGAGCAGTTCTTC; cdr3_aa: CAISELANTYNEQFF
d_call: .; clone_size: .; v_call: TRBV2; j_call: TRBJ2-3; cdr3_nt: TGTGCCAGCAGTGAGGTGGGGACCACAGATACGCAGTATTTT; cdr3_aa: CASSEVGTTDTQYF
d_call: .; clone_size: few; v_call: TRBV9; j_call: TRBJ2-7; cdr3_nt: TGTGCCAGCAGCCGGGACCACTCTGGGGAGCAGTACTTC; cdr3_aa: CASSRDHSGEQYF
d_call: .; clone_size: .; v_call: TRBV4-1; j_call: TRBJ2-7; cdr3_nt: TGCGCCAGCAGCCAAGATCTGGTGGTAGCGTACGAGCAGTACTTC; cdr3_aa: CASSQDLVVAYEQYF
d_call: TRBD1; clone_size: .; v_call: TRBV4-3; j_call: TRBJ2-2; cdr3_nt: TGCGCCAGCAGCCAAGGGACAGGGGGCTACACCGGGGAGCTGTTTTTT; cdr3_aa: CASSQGTGGYTGELFF
d_call: .; clone_size: .; v_call: TRBV7-9; j_call: TRBJ1-5; cdr3_nt: TGTGCCAGCAGCTTAGGGGTACAGTTTTCCAATCAGCCCCAGCATTTT; cdr3_aa: CASSLGVQFSNQPQHF
d_call: TRBD2; clone_size: few; v_call: TRBV9; j_call: TRBJ2-1; cdr3_nt: TGTGCCAGCAGCCCCAGCGGGAGAGGGGACAATGAGCAGTTCTTC; cdr3_aa: CASSPSGRGDNEQFF
d_call: TRBD2; clone_size: .; v_call: TRBV20-1; j_call: TRBJ2-7; cdr3_nt: TGCAGTGCTAGAAGTCTAGCGGCGGGGGACGAGCAGTACTTC; cdr3_aa: CSARSLAAGDEQYF
d_call: .; clone_size: few; v_call: TRBV12-3/TRBV12-4; j_call: TRBJ1-2; cdr3_nt: TGTGCCAGCAGCCCCAGAGGGGGGTTCGGCTACACCTTC; cdr3_aa: CASSPRGGFGYTF